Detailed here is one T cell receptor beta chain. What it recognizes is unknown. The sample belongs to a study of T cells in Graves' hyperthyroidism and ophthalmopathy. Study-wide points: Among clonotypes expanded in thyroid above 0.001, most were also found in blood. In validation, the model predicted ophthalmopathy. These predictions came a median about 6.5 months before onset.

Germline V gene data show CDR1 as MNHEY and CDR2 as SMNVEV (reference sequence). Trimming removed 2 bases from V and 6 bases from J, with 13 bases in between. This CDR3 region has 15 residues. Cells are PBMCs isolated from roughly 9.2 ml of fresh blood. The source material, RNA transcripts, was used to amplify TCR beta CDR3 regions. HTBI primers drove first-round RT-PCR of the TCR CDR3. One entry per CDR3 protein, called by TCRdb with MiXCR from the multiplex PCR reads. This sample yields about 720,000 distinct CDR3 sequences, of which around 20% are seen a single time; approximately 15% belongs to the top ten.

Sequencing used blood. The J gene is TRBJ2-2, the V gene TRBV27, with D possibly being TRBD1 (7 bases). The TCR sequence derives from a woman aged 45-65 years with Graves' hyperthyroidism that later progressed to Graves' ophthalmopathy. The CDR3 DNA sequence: TGTGCCAGCAGTTTACGGCAGGGGGGCGCCGGGGAGCTGTTTTTT. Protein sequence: CASSLRQGGAGELFF.